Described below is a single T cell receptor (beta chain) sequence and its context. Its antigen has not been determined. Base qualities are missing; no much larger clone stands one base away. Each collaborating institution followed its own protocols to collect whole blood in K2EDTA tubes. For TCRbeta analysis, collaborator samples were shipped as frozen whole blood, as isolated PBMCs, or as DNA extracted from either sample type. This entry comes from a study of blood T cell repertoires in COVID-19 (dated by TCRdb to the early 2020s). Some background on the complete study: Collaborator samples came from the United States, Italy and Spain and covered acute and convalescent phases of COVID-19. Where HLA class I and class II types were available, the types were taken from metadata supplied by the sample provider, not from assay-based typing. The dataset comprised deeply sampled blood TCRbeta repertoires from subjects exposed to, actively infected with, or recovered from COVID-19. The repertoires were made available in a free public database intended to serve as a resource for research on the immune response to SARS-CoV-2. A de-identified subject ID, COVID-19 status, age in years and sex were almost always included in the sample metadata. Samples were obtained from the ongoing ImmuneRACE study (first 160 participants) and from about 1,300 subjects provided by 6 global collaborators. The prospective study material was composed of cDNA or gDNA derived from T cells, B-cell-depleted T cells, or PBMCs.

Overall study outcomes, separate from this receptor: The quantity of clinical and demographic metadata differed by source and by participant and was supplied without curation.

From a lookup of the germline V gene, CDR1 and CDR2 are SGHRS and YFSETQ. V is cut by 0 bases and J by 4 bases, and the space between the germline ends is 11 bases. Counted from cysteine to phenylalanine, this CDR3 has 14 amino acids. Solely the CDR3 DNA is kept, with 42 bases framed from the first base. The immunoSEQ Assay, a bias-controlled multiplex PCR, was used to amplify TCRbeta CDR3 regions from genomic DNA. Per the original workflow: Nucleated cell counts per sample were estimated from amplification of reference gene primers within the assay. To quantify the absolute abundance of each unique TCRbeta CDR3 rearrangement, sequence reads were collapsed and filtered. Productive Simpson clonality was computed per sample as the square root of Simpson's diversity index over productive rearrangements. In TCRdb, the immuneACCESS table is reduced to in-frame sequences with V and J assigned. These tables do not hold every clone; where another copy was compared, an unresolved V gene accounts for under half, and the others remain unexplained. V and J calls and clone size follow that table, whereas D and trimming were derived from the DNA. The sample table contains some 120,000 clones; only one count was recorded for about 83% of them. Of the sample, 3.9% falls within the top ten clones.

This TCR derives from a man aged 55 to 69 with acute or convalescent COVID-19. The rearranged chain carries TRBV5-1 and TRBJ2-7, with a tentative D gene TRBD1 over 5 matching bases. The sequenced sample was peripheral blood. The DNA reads TGCGCCAGCAGCTTGGAGCAGGGCGTTTACGAGCAGTACTTC. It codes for CASSLEQGVYEQYF.